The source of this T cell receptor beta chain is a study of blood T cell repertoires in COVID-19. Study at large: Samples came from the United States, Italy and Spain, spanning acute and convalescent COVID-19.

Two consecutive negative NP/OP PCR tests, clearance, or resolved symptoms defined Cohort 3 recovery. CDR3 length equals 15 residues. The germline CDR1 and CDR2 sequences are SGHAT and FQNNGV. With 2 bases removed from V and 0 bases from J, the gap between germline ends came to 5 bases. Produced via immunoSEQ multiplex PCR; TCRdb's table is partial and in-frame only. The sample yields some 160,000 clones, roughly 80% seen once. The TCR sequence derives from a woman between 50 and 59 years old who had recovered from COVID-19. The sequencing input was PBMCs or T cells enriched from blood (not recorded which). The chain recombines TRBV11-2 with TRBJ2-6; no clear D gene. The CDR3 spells CASSLTYSGANVLTF. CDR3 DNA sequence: TGTGCCAGCAGCTTAACTTACTCTGGGGCCAACGTCCTGACTTTC.